Reported below is one TCR beta chain. In the same sample, other DNA sequences code for this CDR3. The data stem from a study of shared T cell receptors in the human thymus. V lost 6 bases to trimming and J lost 0 bases; unmatched junction nucleotides: 4. The CDR3 is 14 amino acids. Germline CDR1 is MDHEN and CDR2 is SYDVKM. Using immunoSEQ multiplex PCR, the repertoire was profiled, and TCRdb retains in-frame clones only, with some absent. This table holds over 350,000 clones, roughly 94% found once. The sequenced material came from thymocytes. The V gene is TRBV28, the J gene TRBJ1-1, with TRBD1 matching 7 bases. The TCR comes from a human donor. The CDR3 DNA is TGTGCCAGCAGCCCAGGGGGGATGAACACTGAAGCTTTCTTT. Its translation: CASSPGGMNTEAFF.